This entry lists 9 T cell receptor beta chains sequenced from one sample in a study of early T cells in non-severe SARS-CoV-2 infection. MiXCR, run by TCRdb on the 5' RACE reads, gives a single entry per CDR3 protein. Here the sample spans tens of thousands of distinct CDR3 sequences, 5.5% to 6.5% being singletons. Input material: whole blood. The receptors here all came from an adult who was a healthcare worker with PCR-confirmed SARS-CoV-2 infection or an uninfected control (not recorded which).

A few counts support this clonotype. The J gene is TRBJ2-1, the V gene TRBV12-3 or TRBV12-4; D is ambiguous. V lost 6 bases and J lost 1, with 10 bases in between. This CDR3 has 14 residues. The CDR3 coding sequence is TGTGCCAGCAGGTCAGGTAGTTCCTACAATGAGCAGTTCTTC. Protein sequence: CASRSGSSYNEQFF.

Ten or more counts support this clonotype. The J gene is TRBJ2-2, the V gene TRBV10-3, with D unresolved. The CDR3 is 14 amino acids. Trimming took off 2 bases at V and 1 base at J, with 5 bases between the two ends. Germline V gene lookup returns CDR1 ENHRY and CDR2 SYGVKD. This CDR3 reads CAISEIENTGELFF. The CDR3 DNA reads as TGTGCCATCAGTGAGATCGAGAACACCGGGGAGCTGTTTTTT.

This clonotype was counted only a few times. The V gene is TRBV5-1, the J gene TRBJ2-5; 7 bases are a match to TRBD2. Germline V gives CDR1 SGHRS, CDR2 YFSETQ. The CDR3 runs 18 residues. With 2 bases clipped from V and 1 base from J, the junction kept 14 bases outside the gene matches. The CDR3 DNA reads TGCGCCAGCAGCTTCCTCCACCCACGAGCGGGGATCCAAGAGACCCAGTACTTC. Translating it yields CASSFLHPRAGIQETQYF. Based on the CDR3 plus reference TRBV5-1 and TRBJ2-5, the full variable domain is KAGVTQTPRYLIKTRGQQVTLSCSPISGHRSVSWYQQTPGQGLQFLFEYFSETQRNKGNFPGRFSGRQFSNSRSEMNVSTLELGDSALYLCASSFLHPRAGIQETQYFGPGTRLLVL.

This clonotype was recorded at least ten times. The chain combines TRBV5-1 with TRBJ2-3, with 9 positions matching TRBD2. J lost 2 bases, V lost 4 bases, and 2 bases had no gene match. Germline lookup yields CDR1 SGHRS and CDR2 YFSETQ. The CDR3 length is 14 residues. The CDR3 spells CASSPSGATDTQYF. CDR3 nucleotides: TGCGCCAGCAGCCCTAGCGGGGCCACAGATACGCAGTATTTT. Full variable domain (rest looked up from reference TRBV5-1 and TRBJ2-3): KAGVTQTPRYLIKTRGQQVTLSCSPISGHRSVSWYQQTPGQGLQFLFEYFSETQRNKGNFPGRFSGRQFSNSRSEMNVSTLELGDSALYLCASSPSGATDTQYFGPGTRLTVL.

This clonotype showed up just once. The chain employs TRBV13 and TRBJ2-7; the D call may be TRBD1 or TRBD2 (6 bases each). Germline-derived CDR1 and CDR2 are PRHDT and FYEKMQ (reference sequence). Trimming left V 3 bases short and J 6 bases short, with 15 bases between. The CDR3 is made up of 14 amino acids. The DNA of the CDR3 is TGTGCCAGCAGCTTGGGGGGCCTCGGGTTCGAGCAGTACTTC. This gives the protein CASSLGGLGFEQYF.

The CDR3 region is CASSIARSGANVLTF. The CDR3 nucleotides are TGTGCCAGTAGTATAGCACGCTCTGGGGCCAACGTCCTGACTTTC. The chain joins TRBV19 to TRBJ2-6; D ambiguous. V dropped 1 base and J dropped 0 bases, with 4 bases sitting between them. The CDR3 spans 15 residues. The germline V gene encodes CDR1 LNHDA and CDR2 SQIVND (reference sequence).

In its sample, this clonotype was seen many times. The rearrangement uses TRBV11-2 and TRBJ2-1; a possible D gene is TRBD2 (6 bases). Germline CDR1 and CDR2: SGHAT and FQNNGV. The CDR3 totals 16 residues. The V end was cut by 3 bases, the J end by 0 bases, with 12 bases between. CDR3 amino acids: CASSFTRGFSYNEQFF. The CDR3 nucleotides are TGTGCCAGCAGCTTCACACGGGGGTTCTCCTACAATGAGCAGTTCTTC.

The chain recombines TRBV5-3 with TRBJ2-1, with a possible D match to TRBD2 (6 bases). TRBV5-3 has ORF status, its function being uncertain. V lost 1 base and J 3 bases, leaving 17 bases between the germline ends. This CDR3 region has 17 residues. The CDR3 nucleotides are TGTGCCAGAAGCTTGTCCAATCCACGACTAGTCTACAATGAGCAGTTCTTC. Translated: CARSLSNPRLVYNEQFF.

The table lists this clonotype with many counts. CDR3 amino acids: CASSLVLAGLHNEQFF. The CDR3 DNA follows: TGTGCCAGCAGTTTAGTTTTAGCGGGACTGCACAATGAGCAGTTCTTC. This sequence joins TRBV12-3 or TRBV12-4 and TRBJ2-1; TRBD2 aligns across 8 bases. J gave up 5 bases and V 1 base, and 7 bases lay outside the gene matches. The CDR3 covers 16 residues.